This T cell receptor beta chain was recorded in a study of blood T cell repertoires in COVID-19. As for the study in general: PBMCs, B-cell-depleted T cells, or T cells provided the cDNA or gDNA that made up the material.

Using immunoSEQ multiplex PCR, the repertoire was profiled, and TCRdb retains in-frame clones only, with some absent. The sample lists about 20,000 clones; 80% to 90% were seen once. The CDR3 has 15 residues. Germline values: CDR1 LNHDA, CDR2 SQIVND (reference sequence). The V and J ends lost 2 bases and 7 bases, in that order; junction bases with no gene match: 6. This chain links TRBV19 with TRBJ2-1; 9 bases fit TRBD2. The sequenced sample was peripheral blood. This TCR derives from a human donor in a cohort sampled during active COVID-19. The CDR3 loop reads CASSIKTSGSNEQFF. The CDR3 DNA reads TGTGCCAGTAGTATAAAAACTAGCGGGTCGAATGAGCAGTTCTTC.